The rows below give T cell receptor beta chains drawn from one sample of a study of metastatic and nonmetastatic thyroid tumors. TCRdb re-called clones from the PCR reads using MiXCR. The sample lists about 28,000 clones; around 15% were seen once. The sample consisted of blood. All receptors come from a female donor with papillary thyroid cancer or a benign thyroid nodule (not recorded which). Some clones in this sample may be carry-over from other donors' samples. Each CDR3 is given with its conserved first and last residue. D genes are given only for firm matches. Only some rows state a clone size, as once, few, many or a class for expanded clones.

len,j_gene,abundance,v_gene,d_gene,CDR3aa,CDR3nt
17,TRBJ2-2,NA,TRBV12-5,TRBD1,CASGLVLGQEDTGELFF,TGTGCTAGTGGTTTGGTACTGGGACAGGAAGACACCGGGGAGCTGTTTTTT
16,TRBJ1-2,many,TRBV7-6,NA,CASSLDDLGGNYGYTF,TGTGCCAGCAGCTTAGACGACCTTGGGGGGAACTATGGCTACACCTTC
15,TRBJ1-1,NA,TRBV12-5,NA,CASGLGLRQNTEAFF,TGTGCTAGTGGTTTGGGCCTTCGTCAGAACACTGAAGCTTTCTTT
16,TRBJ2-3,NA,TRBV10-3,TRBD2,CDISHSGRALSDTQYF,TGTGACATAAGTCATAGCGGGAGGGCCCTTTCAGATACGCAGTATTTT
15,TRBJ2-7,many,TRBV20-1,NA,CSERGSGGKTYEQYF,TGCAGTGAGAGAGGGTCGGGCGGAAAAACTTACGAGCAGTACTTC
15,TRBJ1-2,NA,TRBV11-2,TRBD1,CASSPGQGANYGYTF,TGTGCCAGCAGCCCGGGACAGGGTGCTAACTATGGCTACACCTTC
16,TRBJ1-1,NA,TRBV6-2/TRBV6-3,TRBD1,CASSSLTGGPNTEAFF,TGTGCCAGCAGTTCCTTGACAGGGGGCCCGAACACTGAAGCTTTCTTT
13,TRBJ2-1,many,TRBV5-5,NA,CASSLWPNNEQFF,TGTGCCAGCAGCTTATGGCCTAACAATGAGCAGTTCTTC
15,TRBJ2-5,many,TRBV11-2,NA,CASSLDWAGGETQYF,TGTGCCAGCAGCTTAGATTGGGCAGGAGGAGAGACCCAGTACTTC
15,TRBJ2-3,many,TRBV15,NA,CATSKYPASTDTQYF,TGTGCCACCAGCAAGTATCCGGCAAGCACAGATACGCAGTATTTT
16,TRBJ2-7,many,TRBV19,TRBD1,CASSIPGTGGAYEQYF,TGTGCCAGTAGTATCCCCGGGACAGGGGGAGCCTACGAGCAGTACTTC
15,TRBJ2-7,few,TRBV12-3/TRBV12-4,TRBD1,CASSSGQGASYEQYF,TGTGCCAGCAGTTCCGGACAGGGGGCTTCCTACGAGCAGTACTTC
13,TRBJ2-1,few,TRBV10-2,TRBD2,CASGTSGSLEQFF,TGCGCCAGCGGTACTAGCGGGAGTCTAGAGCAGTTCTTC
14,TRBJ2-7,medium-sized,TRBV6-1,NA,CASMRGGHENGQYF,TGTGCCAGCATGAGGGGGGGGCACGAGAACGGGCAGTACTTC
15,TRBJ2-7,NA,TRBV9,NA,CASSVGRDSTYEQYF,TGTGCCAGCAGCGTAGGTAGGGACTCAACCTACGAGCAGTACTTC
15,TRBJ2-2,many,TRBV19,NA,CASSIWQDNTGELFF,TGTGCCAGTAGTATTTGGCAGGATAACACCGGGGAGCTGTTTTTT